What follows are 7 T cell receptor beta chains derived from one specimen sequenced in a study of CD8+CD57+ T cells in acquired aplastic anemia. Genomic DNA was employed as the template in profiling TCR beta VDJ and CDR3. One entry per CDR3 protein, called by TCRdb with MiXCR from the reads. Of about 270,000 distinct CDR3 sequences in the sample, 50% to 70% are singletons; the top ten hold roughly 8%. The specimen sequenced was sorted CD4+, CD8+, or CD8+CD57+ T cells (not recorded which) from PBMCs. All receptors derive from a human donor with severe aplastic anemia or a healthy control (not recorded which).

This clonotype has just a few counts. The V gene is TRBV12-3 or TRBV12-4, the J gene TRBJ1-2, with D perhaps TRBD1 (5 bases). Trimming cost V 6 bases and J 6 bases, with 23 bases left between them. The CDR3 has 16 residues. CDR3 region: CASSPPSNAQGDGYTF. In DNA form, the CDR3 reads TGTGCCAGCAGCCCTCCCTCTAACGCCCAGGGTGATGGCTACACCTTC.

The rearrangement uses TRBV20-1 and TRBJ1-2; D not certain. CDR1 and CDR2 (germline): DFQATT, SNEGSKA (reference sequence). The CDR3 totals 11 residues. Between the trimmed V and J ends, which lost 2 bases and 4 bases, there was a span of 5 bases. The CDR3 spells CSARSGYGYTF. DNA for the CDR3: TGCAGTGCTAGAAGCGGCTATGGCTACACCTTC.

The chain recombines TRBV7-9 with TRBJ2-2; D uncertain. Germline CDR1 is SEHNR and CDR2 is FQNEAQ (reference sequence). The CDR3 contains 14 residues. With 4 bases removed from V and 6 bases from J, the gap between germline ends came to 12 bases. CDR3 nucleotide sequence: TGTGCCAGCAGCTCACCTATAGCCCCCGGGGAGCTGTTTTTT. Its protein product is CASSSPIAPGELFF.

The CDR3 is CASSEMIGEETQYF. DNA of the CDR3: TGTGCCAGCAGTGAAATGATAGGAGAGGAGACCCAGTACTTC. The rearrangement uses TRBV2 and TRBJ2-5; D gene uncertain. This CDR3 comprises 14 residues. Germline V gene data show CDR1 as SNHLY and CDR2 as FYNNEI. V was clipped by 2 bases and J by 5 bases, with 12 bases between them.

The chain recombines TRBV6-1 with TRBJ2-5; D unclear. The CDR3 consists of 11 residues. V lost 5 bases, J lost 7 bases, and 8 bases lay in between. In germline, CDR1 is MNHNS, CDR2 SASEGT. This CDR3 is CASSNGRTQYF. The CDR3 DNA follows: TGTGCCAGCAGTAATGGACGGACCCAGTACTTC.

The chain joins TRBV27 to TRBJ2-7; either TRBD1 or TRBD2 may supply D (5 bases each). The CDR3 covers 13 residues. Trimming removed 9 bases at V and 0 bases at J, with 12 bases between. CDR1 is MNHEY and CDR2 is SMNVEV in the germline V gene (reference sequence). CDR3 nucleotide sequence: TGTGCCAGTTCCGGGGCGAGCTCCTACGAGCAGTACTTC. This translates into CASSGASSYEQYF.

The rearrangement uses TRBV24-1 and TRBJ2-1, with 12 bases matching TRBD2. The V gene's germline CDR1 is KGHDR and CDR2 SFDVKD. With V trimmed by 3 bases and J by 4 bases, 6 bases remained unmatched. The length of the CDR3 is 17 residues. CDR3 loop: CATSDRTGLAGYNEQFF. The CDR3 coding sequence is TGTGCCACCAGTGATCGAACCGGACTAGCGGGGTACAATGAGCAGTTCTTC.